Listed below are T cell receptor beta chains from one sample, sequenced in a study of T cell responses to AZD1222 COVID-19 vaccine. Measured with immunoSEQ multiplex PCR; TCRdb has only the in-frame clones, and not every one. The data show about 150,000 clones, with around 90% seen just once and approximately 1% held by the top ten. Sample: peripheral blood, taken 28 days after the second AZD1222 dose. The receptors come from an adult who received the AZD1222 COVID-19 vaccine. CDR3s leave out the opening cysteine and the closing phenylalanine or tryptophan.

CDR3aa: ASSSGDHSGNTIY; j_gene: TRBJ1-3; len: 13; v_gene: TRBV7-9
CDR3aa: ASSSRGNGYT; j_gene: TRBJ1-2; len: 10; v_gene: TRBV6-5
CDR3aa: ASSLAQTFYGYT; j_gene: TRBJ1-2; len: 12; v_gene: TRBV7-9
CDR3aa: ASRIAGTGGIGEQF; j_gene: TRBJ2-1; len: 14; v_gene: TRBV4-1
CDR3aa: ASSLGRTRWDSGNTIY; j_gene: TRBJ1-3; len: 16; v_gene: TRBV11-2
CDR3aa: ATTPGMNTEAF; j_gene: TRBJ1-1; len: 11; v_gene: TRBV10-3
CDR3aa: ASSSGTFPGYGYT; j_gene: TRBJ1-2; len: 13; v_gene: TRBV5-1
CDR3aa: ASSKYTDRPYGYT; j_gene: TRBJ1-2; len: 13; v_gene: TRBV19
CDR3aa: ASSLLVDRAHNEQF; j_gene: TRBJ2-1; len: 14; v_gene: TRBV4-2
CDR3aa: ASTPTGRANYGYT; j_gene: TRBJ1-2; len: 13; v_gene: TRBV7-9
CDR3aa: ASSLGGLGNTIY; j_gene: TRBJ1-3; len: 12; v_gene: TRBV7-2
CDR3aa: ASSHPTGGDEKLF; j_gene: TRBJ1-4; len: 13; v_gene: TRBV5-1
CDR3aa: ASSEAGTGSTDTQY; j_gene: TRBJ2-3; len: 14; v_gene: TRBV2
CDR3aa: ARRGTGHYEQY; j_gene: TRBJ2-7; len: 11; v_gene: TRBV2
CDR3aa: ASSPVGQSLGNTIY; j_gene: TRBJ1-3; len: 14; v_gene: TRBV5-1
CDR3aa: ASSRGASGAYEQY; j_gene: TRBJ2-7; len: 13; v_gene: TRBV9
CDR3aa: ASSVGTDYEQY; j_gene: TRBJ2-7; len: 11; v_gene: TRBV19
CDR3aa: ASSVYEGREAF; j_gene: TRBJ1-1; len: 11; v_gene: TRBV9
CDR3aa: ASTPGGLLEKLF; j_gene: TRBJ1-4; len: 12; v_gene: TRBV5-5
CDR3aa: ASSLGPGQGRQY; j_gene: TRBJ2-3; len: 12; v_gene: TRBV13
CDR3aa: AISVGTGNYGYT; j_gene: TRBJ1-2; len: 12; v_gene: TRBV10-3
CDR3aa: ASGGAARTLKPYTQY; j_gene: TRBJ2-3; len: 15; v_gene: TRBV12-5
CDR3aa: ASSWDTDEQY; j_gene: TRBJ2-7; len: 10; v_gene: TRBV5-5
CDR3aa: ASSLGGGQLNNEQF; j_gene: TRBJ2-1; len: 14; v_gene: TRBV7-8
CDR3aa: ASSLGGTGEAF; j_gene: TRBJ1-1; len: 11; v_gene: TRBV12-3/TRBV12-4
CDR3aa: ASSLAGRTDTQY; j_gene: TRBJ2-3; len: 12; v_gene: TRBV7-2
CDR3aa: ASSTRPGPHMGNEQF; j_gene: TRBJ2-1; len: 15; v_gene: TRBV5-6
CDR3aa: ASSPTSHGYT; j_gene: TRBJ1-2; len: 10; v_gene: TRBV18
CDR3aa: ASAPRGEQF; j_gene: TRBJ2-1; len: 9; v_gene: TRBV11-2
CDR3aa: AWSPLGAAIPPQSYEQY; j_gene: TRBJ2-7; len: 17; v_gene: TRBV30
CDR3aa: ASSRDGSYGYT; j_gene: TRBJ1-2; len: 11; v_gene: TRBV6-2/TRBV6-3